This T cell receptor (beta chain) was profiled in a study of blood T cell repertoires in COVID-19. Profiling relied on immunoSEQ multiplex PCR, and the TCRdb table lists in-frame clones only, not all of them. This table holds roughly 200,000 clones, around 84% found once. Germline V lookup: CDR1 MDHEN, CDR2 SYDVKM. CDR3 size: 15 residues. The trim removed 5 bases at V and 4 bases at J, leaving 5 bases unmatched. The chain couples TRBV28 to TRBJ2-7, with 13 bases identical to TRBD2. The receptor was isolated from a woman aged 80 or older with active or convalescent COVID-19. The sample was peripheral blood. The CDR3: CASSHATSGRYEQYF. DNA of the CDR3: TGTGCCAGCAGTCACGCGACTAGCGGGAGGTACGAGCAGTACTTC.